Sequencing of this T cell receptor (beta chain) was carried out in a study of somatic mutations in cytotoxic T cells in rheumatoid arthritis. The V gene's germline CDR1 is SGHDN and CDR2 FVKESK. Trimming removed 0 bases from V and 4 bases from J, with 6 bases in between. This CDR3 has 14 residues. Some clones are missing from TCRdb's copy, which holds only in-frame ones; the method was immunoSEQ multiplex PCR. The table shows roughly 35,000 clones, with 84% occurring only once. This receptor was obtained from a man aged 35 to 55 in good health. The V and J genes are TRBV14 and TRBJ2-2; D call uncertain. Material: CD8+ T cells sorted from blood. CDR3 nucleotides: TGTGCCAGCAGCCAAGATTGGGGCACCGGGGAGCTGTTTTTT. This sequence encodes CASSQDWGTGELFF.